These 11 T cell receptor beta chains were all obtained from the same sample, sequenced in a study of CD8 T cells in ankylosing spondylitis. Regarding the study as a whole: Ankylosing spondylitis blood seemed to carry a telltale TCR beta motif made of under 10 highly homologous variants.

Each CDR3 protein is one row after TCRdb ran MiXCR on the 5' RACE reads. The table lists fewer than 500,000 distinct CDR3 sequences, about 20% of them singletons, with about 15% in the top ten. Their antigen targets remain unknown. Source material: blood, either unsorted or a sorted T cell fraction (not recorded which). The receptors come from a male donor with ankylosing spondylitis.

This clonotype was observed a handful of times. This sequence joins TRBV10-3 and TRBJ2-1; the D call may be TRBD1 or TRBD2 (5 bases each). Trimming cost V 5 bases and J 7 bases, with 18 bases left between them. Looked up from germline, CDR1 is ENHRY and CDR2 is SYGVKD. There are 15 residues in the CDR3. The CDR3 spells CAISYRDPEYNEQFF. CDR3 bases: TGTGCCATCAGTTACCGGGACCCGGAATATAATGAGCAGTTCTTC.

This clonotype was found many times. The chain combines TRBV7-9 with TRBJ2-7; 9 bases agree with TRBD2. With 0 bases clipped from V and 2 bases from J, the junction kept 2 bases outside the gene matches. There are 15 residues in the CDR3. From germline, CDR1 is SEHNR and CDR2 FQNEAQ (reference sequence). The CDR3 DNA is TGTGCCAGCAGCTTAGCGGGACTAGCAGCCTACGAGCAGTACTTC. It codes for CASSLAGLAAYEQYF.

The CDR3, as DNA: TGCGCCAGCAGCCAGCCGGGGGTGGCCACCGGGGAGCTGTTTTTT. Translated: CASSQPGVATGELFF. The chain employs TRBV5-1 and TRBJ2-2; D perhaps matches TRBD2 (6 bases). The V gene's germline CDR1 is SGHRS and CDR2 YFSETQ. CDR3 length: 15 residues. Deletions cut 4 bases from V and 4 bases from J, with 14 bases between. The whole variable domain, filled in from reference TRBV5-1 and TRBJ2-2, reads KAGVTQTPRYLIKTRGQQVTLSCSPISGHRSVSWYQQTPGQGLQFLFEYFSETQRNKGNFPGRFSGRQFSNSRSEMNVSTLELGDSALYLCASSQPGVATGELFFGEGSRLTVL.

This clonotype was seen more than once but under ten times. The rearrangement uses TRBV15 and TRBJ1-3; the D gene is possibly TRBD1 (5 bases). The V gene's germline CDR1 is LNHNV and CDR2 YYDKDF (reference sequence). V shed 5 bases and J shed 2 bases, with 10 bases lying between them. The CDR3 runs to 14 residues. The CDR3 loop is CATSPPGTGNTIYF. CDR3 DNA: TGTGCCACCAGCCCTCCAGGGACTGGAAACACCATATATTTT.

This clonotype was found a few times. The chain links TRBV11-2 to TRBJ2-3; D is ambiguous. The CDR3 runs to 13 residues. CDR1 is SGHAT and CDR2 is FQNNGV in the germline V gene. Trimming removed 2 bases from V and 2 bases from J, with 5 bases in between. The chain's CDR3 is CASSLHLTDTQYF. The CDR3 nucleotides read TGTGCCAGCAGCTTACACCTCACAGATACGCAGTATTTT. Full variable domain (rest looked up from reference TRBV11-2 and TRBJ2-3): EAGVAQSPRYKIIEKRQSVAFWCNPISGHATLYWYQQILGQGPKLLIQFQNNGVVDDSQLPKDRFSAERLKGVDSTLKIQPAKLEDSAVYLCASSLHLTDTQYFGPGTRLTVL.

This clonotype was detected many times. The J gene is TRBJ2-5, the V gene TRBV5-1, with D tentatively TRBD2 (5 bases). Trimming removed 0 bases from V and 2 bases from J, with 11 bases in between. The CDR3 has 15 residues. Germline loops: CDR1 SGHRS, CDR2 YFSETQ. The chain's CDR3 is CASSLATTKQETQYF. Written as DNA, the CDR3 is TGCGCCAGCAGCTTGGCGACGACTAAACAAGAGACCCAGTACTTC.

V gene TRBV4-1 combines with J gene TRBJ2-2; D gene uncertain. This CDR3 has 17 residues. Trimming took off 1 base at V and 0 bases at J, with 12 bases between the two ends. Per the germline V gene, CDR1 is MGHRA and CDR2 is YSYEKL. The CDR3 coding sequence is TGCGCCAGCAGCCAAGGTATACGTCAACCGAACACCGGGGAGCTGTTTTTT. It yields the protein CASSQGIRQPNTGELFF.

This clonotype occurred a few times. CDR3 nucleotides: TGTGCCAGCAGCTCGACAGGGATTAATCAGCCCCAGCATTTT. Translation gives CASSSTGINQPQHF. V is TRBV12-3 or TRBV12-4 and J is TRBJ1-5, with TRBD1 matching over 7 bases. Losses at the gene ends were 6 bases for V and 4 bases for J; bases not matched to a gene: 6. The CDR3 is 14 residues long.

V gene TRBV6-5 combines with J gene TRBJ2-3; D ambiguous. V was trimmed by 2 bases and J by 1 base, leaving 16 bases between them. Germline assignment: CDR1 MNHEY and CDR2 SVGAGI. The CDR3 loop spans 17 amino acids. The CDR3 here is CASSYNSGQSRTDTQYF. For the CDR3, the DNA is TGTGCCAGCAGTTACAATTCCGGGCAGTCCCGCACAGATACGCAGTATTTT.

This clonotype has more than one count but fewer than ten. The V call is TRBV20-1, the J call TRBJ1-2, with D tentatively TRBD1 (5 bases). Germline V CDR1 and CDR2: DFQATT, SNEGSKA (reference sequence). The CDR3 runs 13 residues. The ends were cut back, 2 bases at V and 3 bases at J, with 10 bases in the middle. The DNA for the CDR3 is TGCAGTGCTAGATTAGGGGTCGACTATGGCTACACCTTC. Protein product: CSARLGVDYGYTF.

Turning to this clonotype: The junction does not match germline at one end; this may be a read error. The chain recombines TRBV20-1 with TRBJ1-5; D might be TRBD1 (5 bases). CDR3 length: 17 residues. The germline gives CDR1 DFQATT, CDR2 SNEGSKA (reference sequence). This chain's CDR3 is CNATSDLIGTERQPQHF. Here the CDR3 DNA reads TGCAATGCTACCTCCGACTTGATCGGGACTGAACGACAGCCCCAGCATTTT.